This T cell receptor beta chain appears in the sequencing data of a study of blood T cell repertoires in COVID-19. Looking at the study overall: Whether acute or convalescent, the COVID-19 samples came from the United States, Italy and Spain. Sample material is recorded as cDNA or gDNA derived from T cells, B-cell-depleted T cells, or PBMCs.

A remark on this clone: The identical CDR3 is also encoded by other nucleotide sequences in the sample.

As processed by the authors: By means of reference gene primer amplification, nucleated cell counts were estimated. Produced via immunoSEQ multiplex PCR; TCRdb's table is partial and in-frame only. The V and J calls and clone size were taken over from that table, and D and trimming were inferred from the DNA. The repertoire consists of about 200,000 clones, with more than 70% occurring once and the leading ten covering 2.5% to 3.5%. The CDR3 is 14 residues long. CDR1 is MNHNS and CDR2 is SASEGT in the germline V gene. V was cut by 1 base and J by 1 base, with 7 bases left in between. The chain links TRBV6-1 to TRBJ1-2, with D maybe TRBD1 (5 bases). Material: peripheral blood. The clonotype originates from an elderly woman with active or convalescent COVID-19. The CDR3 reads CASSEVGGNYGYTF. The CDR3 DNA is TGTGCCAGCAGTGAAGTCGGGGGTAACTATGGCTACACCTTC.